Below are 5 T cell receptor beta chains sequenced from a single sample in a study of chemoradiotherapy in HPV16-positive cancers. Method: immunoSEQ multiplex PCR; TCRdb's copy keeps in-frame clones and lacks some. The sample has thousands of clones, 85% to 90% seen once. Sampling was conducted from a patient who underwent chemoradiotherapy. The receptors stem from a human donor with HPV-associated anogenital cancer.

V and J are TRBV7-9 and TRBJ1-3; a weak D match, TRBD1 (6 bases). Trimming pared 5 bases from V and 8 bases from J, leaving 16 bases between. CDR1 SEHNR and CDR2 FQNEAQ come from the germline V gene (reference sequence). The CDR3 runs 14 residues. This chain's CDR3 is CASSRGTRQDTIYF. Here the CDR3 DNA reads TGTGCCAGCAGCCGCGGGACACGGCAGGACACCATATATTTT.

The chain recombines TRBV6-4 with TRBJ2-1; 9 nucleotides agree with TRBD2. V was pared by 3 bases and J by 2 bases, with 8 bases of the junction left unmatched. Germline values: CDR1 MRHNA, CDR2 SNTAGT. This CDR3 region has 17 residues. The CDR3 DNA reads TGTGCCAGCAGTGAGGGGGGCATAGCGGGGGCCTACAATGAGCAGTTCTTC. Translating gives CASSEGGIAGAYNEQFF.

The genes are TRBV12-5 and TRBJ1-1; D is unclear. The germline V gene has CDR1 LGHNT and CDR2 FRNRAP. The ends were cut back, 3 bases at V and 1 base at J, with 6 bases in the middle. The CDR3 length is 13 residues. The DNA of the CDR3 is TGTGCTAGTGGTTTTACAGAGAACACTGAAGCTTTCTTT. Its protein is CASGFTENTEAFF.

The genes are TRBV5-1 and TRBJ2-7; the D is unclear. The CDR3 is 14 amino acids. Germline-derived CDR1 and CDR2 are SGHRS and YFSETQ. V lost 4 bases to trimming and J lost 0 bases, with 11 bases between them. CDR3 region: CASSPNSASYEQYF. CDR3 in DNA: TGCGCCAGCAGCCCTAACAGCGCCTCCTACGAGCAGTACTTC.

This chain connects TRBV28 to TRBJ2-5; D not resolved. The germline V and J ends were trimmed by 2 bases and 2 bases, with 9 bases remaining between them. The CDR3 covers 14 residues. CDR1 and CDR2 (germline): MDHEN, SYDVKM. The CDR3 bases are TGTGCCAGCAGTTTAATTGGGATACAAGAGACCCAGTACTTC. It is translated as CASSLIGIQETQYF.